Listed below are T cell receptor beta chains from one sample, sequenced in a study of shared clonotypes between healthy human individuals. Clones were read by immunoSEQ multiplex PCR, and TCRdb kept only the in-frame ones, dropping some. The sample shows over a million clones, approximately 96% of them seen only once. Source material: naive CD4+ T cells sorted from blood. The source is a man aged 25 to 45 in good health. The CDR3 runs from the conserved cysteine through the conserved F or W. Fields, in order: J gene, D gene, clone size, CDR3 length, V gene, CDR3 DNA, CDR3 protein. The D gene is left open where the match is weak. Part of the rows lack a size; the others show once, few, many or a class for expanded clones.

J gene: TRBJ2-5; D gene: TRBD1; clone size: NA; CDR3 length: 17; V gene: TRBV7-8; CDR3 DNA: TGTGCCAGCAGCTTAGGGCGACAGGGGAAGAGCCAAGAGACCCAGTACTTC; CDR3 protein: CASSLGRQGKSQETQYF
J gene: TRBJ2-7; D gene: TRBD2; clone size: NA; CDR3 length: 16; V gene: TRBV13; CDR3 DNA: TGTGCCAGCAGCTTGGGGAGCGGGAGAGGCGTCCACGAGCAGTACTTC; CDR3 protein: CASSLGSGRGVHEQYF
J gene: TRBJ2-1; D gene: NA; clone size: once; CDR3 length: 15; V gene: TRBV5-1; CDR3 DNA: TGCGCCAGCAGCTTGGGTATCCGGGCCTACAATGAGCAGTTCTTC; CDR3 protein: CASSLGIRAYNEQFF
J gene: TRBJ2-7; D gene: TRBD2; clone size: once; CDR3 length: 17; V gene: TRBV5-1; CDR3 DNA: TGCGCCAGCAGCTTGAGTCCGGGAGGGCCGGGCTCCTACGAGCAGTACTTC; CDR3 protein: CASSLSPGGPGSYEQYF
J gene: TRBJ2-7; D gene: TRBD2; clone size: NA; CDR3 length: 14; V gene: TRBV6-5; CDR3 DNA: TGTGCCAGCATTGATAGCGGGTCTACCTACGAGCAGTACTTC; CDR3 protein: CASIDSGSTYEQYF
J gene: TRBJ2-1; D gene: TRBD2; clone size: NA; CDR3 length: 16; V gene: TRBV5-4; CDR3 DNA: TGTGCCAGCAGCGTTGGGACTAGCGGGAGGGCAGATGAGCAGTTCTTC; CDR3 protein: CASSVGTSGRADEQFF
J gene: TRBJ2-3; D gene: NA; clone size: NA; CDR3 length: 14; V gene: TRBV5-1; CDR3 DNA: TGCGCCAGCAGCTTAATGGACAGCACAGATACGCAGTATTTT; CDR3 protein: CASSLMDSTDTQYF
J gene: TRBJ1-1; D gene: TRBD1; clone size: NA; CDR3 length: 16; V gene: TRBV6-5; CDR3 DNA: TGTGCCAGCAGTTACTCGACTGGCAGGGGGCACACTGAAGCTTTCTTT; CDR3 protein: CASSYSTGRGHTEAFF
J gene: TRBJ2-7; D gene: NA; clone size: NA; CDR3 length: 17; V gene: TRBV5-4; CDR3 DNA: TGTGCCAGCAGCTTGAGTTACGGGGACCCCGATTCCGACGAGCAGTACTTC; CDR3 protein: CASSLSYGDPDSDEQYF
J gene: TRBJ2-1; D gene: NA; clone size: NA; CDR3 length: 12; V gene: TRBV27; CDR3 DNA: TGTGCCAGCTGGACTGAATACAATGAGCAGTTCTTC; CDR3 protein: CASWTEYNEQFF
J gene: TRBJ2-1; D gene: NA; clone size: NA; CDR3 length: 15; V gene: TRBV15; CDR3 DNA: TGTGCCACCAGCAGAGGAGGGACCCGAGGGCAGGAGCAGTTCTTC; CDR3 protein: CATSRGGTRGQEQFF
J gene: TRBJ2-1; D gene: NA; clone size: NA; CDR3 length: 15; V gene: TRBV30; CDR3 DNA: TGTGCCTGGGGCCCCTTAGACTTCCTATGGAATGAGCAGTTCTTC; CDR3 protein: CAWGPLDFLWNEQFF
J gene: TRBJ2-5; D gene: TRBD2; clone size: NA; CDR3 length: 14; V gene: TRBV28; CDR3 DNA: TGTGCGTGCGGGACTAGCGGGAGTTGGGAGACCCAGTACTTC; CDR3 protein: CACGTSGSWETQYF
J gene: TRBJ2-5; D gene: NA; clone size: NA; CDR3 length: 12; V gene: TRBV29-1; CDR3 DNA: TGCAGCGTTCGGAAGGGCCCAGAGACCCAGTACTTC; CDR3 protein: CSVRKGPETQYF
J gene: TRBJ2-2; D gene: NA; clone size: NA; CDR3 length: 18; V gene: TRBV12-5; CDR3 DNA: TGTGCTAGTGGTTTGGTAAAGGGGCGAACTTTATACACCGGGGAGCTGTTTTTT; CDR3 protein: CASGLVKGRTLYTGELFF
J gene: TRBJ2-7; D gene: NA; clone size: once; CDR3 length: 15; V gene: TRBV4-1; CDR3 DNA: TGCGCCAGCAGCCCCGGTCCAGGGGCCACATACGAGCAGTACTTC; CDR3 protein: CASSPGPGATYEQYF
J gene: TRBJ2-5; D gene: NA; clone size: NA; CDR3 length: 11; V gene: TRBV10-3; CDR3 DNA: TGTGCCACCAGTAGGGGAGAGACCCAGTACTTC; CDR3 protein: CATSRGETQYF
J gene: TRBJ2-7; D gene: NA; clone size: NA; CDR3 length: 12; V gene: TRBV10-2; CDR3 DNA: TGCGCCAGCAGTGGTTTGTTATACGAGCAGTACTTC; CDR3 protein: CASSGLLYEQYF
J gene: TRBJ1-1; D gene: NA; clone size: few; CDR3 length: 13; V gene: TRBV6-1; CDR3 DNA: TGTGCCAGCAGTGACAGGGGAAACACTGAAGCTTTCTTT; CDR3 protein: CASSDRGNTEAFF
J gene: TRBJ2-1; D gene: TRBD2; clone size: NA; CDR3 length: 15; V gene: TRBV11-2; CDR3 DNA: TGTGCCAGCAGCACGACTAGCGGGAAAGGGAATGAGCAGTTCTTC; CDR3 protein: CASSTTSGKGNEQFF
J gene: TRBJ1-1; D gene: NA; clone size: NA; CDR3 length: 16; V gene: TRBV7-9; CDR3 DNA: TGTGCCAGCAGCTTAGGCCCGGTGGGGATGAACACTGAAGCTTTCTTT; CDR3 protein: CASSLGPVGMNTEAFF
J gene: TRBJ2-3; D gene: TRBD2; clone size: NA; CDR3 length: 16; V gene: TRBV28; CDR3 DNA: TGTGCCAGCAGTTTTATAGCGGGAGGGCCCCCAGATACGCAGTATTTT; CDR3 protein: CASSFIAGGPPDTQYF
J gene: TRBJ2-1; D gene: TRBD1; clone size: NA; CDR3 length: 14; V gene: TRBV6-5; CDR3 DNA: TGTGCCAGCAGTTACTCGATACAGGGGGCATCTCGGTTCTTC; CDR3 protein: CASSYSIQGASRFF
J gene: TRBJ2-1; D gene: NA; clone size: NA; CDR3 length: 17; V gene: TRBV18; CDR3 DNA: TGTGCCAGCTCACTGTCCGGGTCTCCTTCCTCCTACAATGAGCAGTTCTTC; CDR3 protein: CASSLSGSPSSYNEQFF
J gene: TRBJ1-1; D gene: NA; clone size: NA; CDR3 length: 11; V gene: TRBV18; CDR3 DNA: TGTGCCAGCTCACACCCGGACAGCCCTCATTTT; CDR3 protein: CASSHPDSPHF
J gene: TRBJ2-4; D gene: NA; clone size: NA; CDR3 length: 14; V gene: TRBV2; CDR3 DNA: TGTGCCAGTCTGAGGGGCCTAGCCAAAAACATTCAGTACTTC; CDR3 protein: CASLRGLAKNIQYF
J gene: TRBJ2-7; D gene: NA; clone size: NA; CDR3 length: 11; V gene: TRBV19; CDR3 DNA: TGTGCCAGTAGTAACCATTACGAGCAGTACTTC; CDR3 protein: CASSNHYEQYF
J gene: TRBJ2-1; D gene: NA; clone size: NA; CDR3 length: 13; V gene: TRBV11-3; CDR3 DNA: TGTGCCAGCAGCGTACGGACTTATAGTGAGCAGTTCTTC; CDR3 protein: CASSVRTYSEQFF
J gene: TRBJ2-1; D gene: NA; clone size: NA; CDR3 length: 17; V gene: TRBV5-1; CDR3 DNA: TGCGCCAGCAGCTTCAGTCGAAGGGTATCGTCCTACAATGAGCAGTTCTTC; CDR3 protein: CASSFSRRVSSYNEQFF
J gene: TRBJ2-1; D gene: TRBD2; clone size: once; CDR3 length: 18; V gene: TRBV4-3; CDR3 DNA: TGCGCCAGCAGCCAAGTAAGCGGGAGGGCTACAGGGTACAATGAGCAGTTCTTC; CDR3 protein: CASSQVSGRATGYNEQFF
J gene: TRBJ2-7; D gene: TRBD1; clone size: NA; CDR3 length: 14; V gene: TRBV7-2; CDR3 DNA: TGTGCCAGCAGCCGGACAGGGAGGTACAGCGAGCAGTACTTC; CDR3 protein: CASSRTGRYSEQYF
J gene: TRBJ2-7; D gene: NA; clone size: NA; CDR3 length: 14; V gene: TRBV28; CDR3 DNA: TGTGCCAGCAGTTTTGAGGGGTTTATCTACGAGCAGTACTTC; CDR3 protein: CASSFEGFIYEQYF
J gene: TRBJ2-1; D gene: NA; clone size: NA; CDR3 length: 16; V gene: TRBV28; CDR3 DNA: TGTGCCAGCAGTTCAGAGGGACCGCACCACAACAATGAGCAGTTCTTC; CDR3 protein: CASSSEGPHHNNEQFF
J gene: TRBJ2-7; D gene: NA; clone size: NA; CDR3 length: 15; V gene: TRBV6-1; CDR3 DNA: TGTGCCAGCAGTCCCCGCAGGGGTAGAACCTACGAGCAGTACTTC; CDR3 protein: CASSPRRGRTYEQYF
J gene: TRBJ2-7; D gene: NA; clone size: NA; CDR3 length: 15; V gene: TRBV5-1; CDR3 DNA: TGCGCCAGCAGCTTGGCCACTAGCTTCAGAGGGGAGCAGTACTTC; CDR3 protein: CASSLATSFRGEQYF
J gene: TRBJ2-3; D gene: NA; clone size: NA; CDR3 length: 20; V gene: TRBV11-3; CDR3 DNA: TGTGCCAGCAGCTCCCCTCAGCGTCGGGGGGCCCATACTAGCACAGATACGCAGTATTTT; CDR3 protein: CASSSPQRRGAHTSTDTQYF
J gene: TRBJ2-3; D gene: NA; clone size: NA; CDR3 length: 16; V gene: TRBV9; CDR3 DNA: TGTGCCAGCAGCGTAAACGGGCTTCCCAGCACAGATACGCAGTATTTT; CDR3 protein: CASSVNGLPSTDTQYF
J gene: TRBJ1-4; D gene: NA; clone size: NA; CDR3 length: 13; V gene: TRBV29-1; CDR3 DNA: TGCAGCGCCCGCGCAGGGAAGATTGAAAAACTGTTTTTT; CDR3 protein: CSARAGKIEKLFF
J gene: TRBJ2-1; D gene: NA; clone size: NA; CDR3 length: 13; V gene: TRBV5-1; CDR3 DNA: TGCGCCAGCAGCTTGGCCACCTACAATGAGCAGTTCTTC; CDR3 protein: CASSLATYNEQFF
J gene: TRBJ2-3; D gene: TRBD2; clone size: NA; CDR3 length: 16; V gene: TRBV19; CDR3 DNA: TGTGCCAGTAGTGTCCGACTAGCGGGAGTAGCAGATACGCAGTATTTT; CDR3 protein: CASSVRLAGVADTQYF
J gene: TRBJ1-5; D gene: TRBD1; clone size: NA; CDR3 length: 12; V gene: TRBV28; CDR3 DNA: TGTGCCAGCCAGGGGGTCAATCAGCCCCAGCATTTT; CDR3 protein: CASQGVNQPQHF
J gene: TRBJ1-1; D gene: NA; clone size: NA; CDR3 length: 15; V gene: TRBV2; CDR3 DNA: TGTGCCAGCCGTAATCCTTCCGGGACACTCGGGGAAGCTTTCTTT; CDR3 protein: CASRNPSGTLGEAFF